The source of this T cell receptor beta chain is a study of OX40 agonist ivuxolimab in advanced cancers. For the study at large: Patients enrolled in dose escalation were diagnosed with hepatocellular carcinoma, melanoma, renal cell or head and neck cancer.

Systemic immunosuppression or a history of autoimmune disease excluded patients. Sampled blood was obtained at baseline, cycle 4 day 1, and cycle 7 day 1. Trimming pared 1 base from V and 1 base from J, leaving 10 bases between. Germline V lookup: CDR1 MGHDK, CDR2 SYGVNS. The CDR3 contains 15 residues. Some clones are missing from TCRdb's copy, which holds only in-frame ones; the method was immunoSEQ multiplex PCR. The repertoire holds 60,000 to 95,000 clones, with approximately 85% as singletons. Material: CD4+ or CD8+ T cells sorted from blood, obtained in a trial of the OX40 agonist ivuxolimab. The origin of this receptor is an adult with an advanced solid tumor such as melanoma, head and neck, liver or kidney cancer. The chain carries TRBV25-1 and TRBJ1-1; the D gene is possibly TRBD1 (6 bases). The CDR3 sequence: CASSELGTKNTEAFF. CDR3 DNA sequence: TGTGCCAGCAGTGAATTGGGGACAAAGAACACTGAAGCTTTCTTT.